This T cell receptor beta chain emerged from a study of shared clonotypes between healthy human individuals. Study-level results: In having few donors, the study represented limited genetic and exposure-history diversity. Expectations were that clonotype sharing among donors would be affected by sequencing depth.

A note on this clone: Its antigen remains unidentified.

Sequenced by immunoSEQ multiplex PCR; TCRdb stores in-frame clones only, minus some. The data show more than 2 million clones, with roughly 95% seen just once and approximately 0.13% held by the top ten. The germline V gene has CDR1 SGHRS and CDR2 YFSETQ. V lost 1 base and J 8 bases, leaving 12 bases between the germline ends. There are 14 residues in the CDR3. The genes are TRBV5-1 and TRBJ1-4; D is undetermined. Sample: naive CD4+ T cells sorted from blood. The subset is: CD45RA+ positively selected. This sequence originates from a man between 18 and 35 years old in good health. The CDR3 protein is CASSLLGKNEKLFF. CDR3 nucleotides: TGCGCCAGCAGCTTGTTAGGGAAAAACGAAAAACTGTTTTTT. The full variable domain, rest sourced from reference TRBV5-1 and TRBJ1-4, is KAGVTQTPRYLIKTRGQQVTLSCSPISGHRSVSWYQQTPGQGLQFLFEYFSETQRNKGNFPGRFSGRQFSNSRSEMNVSTLELGDSALYLCASSLLGKNEKLFFGSGTQLSVL.